This T cell receptor beta chain appears in the sequencing data of a study of T cell responses to AZD1222 COVID-19 vaccine. Sequencing was performed with immunoSEQ multiplex PCR; in TCRdb, only in-frame clones are kept and a portion is missing. Of some 150,000 clones in the sample, less than 90% are singletons; the top ten hold 1.6%. Germline V gene lookup returns CDR1 SGHNT and CDR2 YYREEE (reference sequence). V gave up 4 bases and J gave up 0 bases, with 12 bases separating them. The CDR3 is made up of 15 amino acids. The sequencing used peripheral blood, collected on day 0 of AZD1222 vaccination. This clonotype was sampled from an adult in good health. The rearrangement links TRBV5-4 to TRBJ2-3; D unclear. The CDR3, as DNA: TGTGCCAGCAGCCTAAGACTTACGAGCACAGATACGCAGTATTTT. Protein product: CASSLRLTSTDTQYF.